This note documents a single T cell receptor (beta chain) sequence. The antigen this receptor binds is unknown. The record has no base qualities; no much larger clone is one base away. The data were obtained in a study of identical twins listed by TCRdb under 2016. Broadly, across the study: To test whether fetal clonotypes persist, the study used deep sequencing on TCR alpha and beta repertoires from monozygotic twins, unrelated adults of various ages, and cord blood. Replicate twin experiments were performed at different times using different library preparation protocols to rule out contamination.

The CDR3 holds 16 amino acids from the cysteine to the phenylalanine. The retained sequence is limited to the CDR3, 48 bases, with the frame set at the first base. Trimming leaves V shorter by 5 bases and J shorter by 3 bases, with the junction holding 9 bases beyond the gene matches. On the study overall, not on this receptor specifically: Zero-insertion analyses could be partly confounded by invariant T cells such as MAIT and iNKT, though diverse VJ usage argued against such confounding for most clonotypes. Recombination models systematically underestimated out-of-frame TCR alpha sharing in monozygotic twins but agreed with sharing between unrelated individuals. Compared with coincidental sharing between unrelated individuals, out-of-frame TCR alpha sequences shared between twins showed an excess of sequences with low generation probability. Because the same donors could not be followed over many years, the conclusions relied on cross-sectional statistical analysis. In beta out-of-frame sequences, excess twin sharing was weaker, because having fewer shared sequences lowered the signal-to-noise ratio. Fewer insertions were carried by abundant cord blood beta clonotypes; a weaker similar trend was observed in young adult naive repertoires, while no such trend was observed in memory repertoires.

Every donor in the study was a healthy Caucasian. The twin cohort comprised three pairs of female monozygotic twins, all aged roughly 18 to 30 years. The RNA used for TCR libraries was isolated from peripheral blood mononuclear cells. Library creation used 5' RACE. Instrument on record: Illumina HiSeq 2000. A universal primer binding site was added through template switching, and the final cDNA carried a unique molecular identifier so that TCR cDNA molecules could be counted accurately. Specific primers in the conserved constant-segment region were used to synthesize first-strand cDNA for TCR alpha and beta chains. To control for contamination, each cDNA library was double barcoded with a SMART-Mk sample barcode plus Illumina barcodes. TruSeq adapter sequences along with Illumina sample barcodes were introduced in two successive PCR steps. Sequencing of the TCR alpha and beta cDNA libraries was done on the Illumina HiSeq platform using custom primers. Processing in the source paper ran as follows. MiGEC processed the raw reads to extract unique molecular identifiers, while MiXCR was used to determine the CDR3 positions. For each individual, recombination models were inferred using an EM algorithm with the repgenHMM and IGoR tools. The analysis of shared clonotypes was done with the tcR package in R, with sharing normalized by the product of cloneset sizes. To study raw recombination without the effects of thymic and clonal selection, out-of-frame nonproductive sequences were analyzed. TCRdb reran the public reads through fastp at Q25 and MiXCR, keeping productive beta chains. Each entry is one CDR3 protein sequence, shown with its most common DNA and genes. These V and J calls are TCRdb output, not the study's own analysis. Present in this sample are 690,000 or so distinct CDR3 sequences, around 8.3% of which were seen just once. 0.98% of the sample is taken by the ten largest.

These data are also associated with another study on yellow fever vaccine responses in identical twins. The second study's authors report: According to the authors, in identical twins the way T cells responded to vaccination appeared partly convergent and partly personalized. The study precisely tracked vaccine-responding T cell clones in identical twins.

The sequence was collected from a woman younger than 35 in good health. The chain is made from TRBV12-3 or TRBV12-4 and TRBJ2-7, with 11 central nucleotides matching TRBD1. Specimen: PBMCs. For the CDR3, the sequence is CASSPRTGGSVYEQYF. The DNA sequence reads TGTGCCAGCAGTCCACGGACAGGGGGCTCAGTCTACGAGCAGTACTTC.